Listed below are T cell receptor beta chains from one sample, sequenced in a study of T cell changes during pregnancy in multiple sclerosis. Only in-frame clones appear in the TCRdb table, and some are missing; sequencing was by immunoSEQ multiplex PCR. The sample includes 30,000 to 45,000 clones, 75% to 95% of them seen just once. The input for sequencing was CD4+ T cells from peripheral blood mononuclear cells, taken in the second trimester of pregnancy. These receptors were collected from a female donor in good health, enrolled as a control in a pregnancy study. Both conserved end residues are part of each CDR3. D genes are given only for firm matches. Size is stated for part of the rows, as once, few or many counts, or as a class when the clone is expanded.

abundance,v_gene,j_gene,d_gene,CDR3nt,CDR3aa
-,TRBV14,TRBJ2-7,TRBD1,TGTGCCAGCAGCCCAACAGCCGGACAGGGTTCCTACGAGCAGTACTTC,CASSPTAGQGSYEQYF
-,TRBV5-1,TRBJ2-1,TRBD1,TGCGCCAGCAGCCGACAGGGTGTGTACAATGAGCAGTTCTTC,CASSRQGVYNEQFF
-,TRBV9,TRBJ2-1,TRBD2,TGTGCCAGCAGCGTAACTAGCGGGGCGTACAATGAGCAGTTCTTC,CASSVTSGAYNEQFF
-,TRBV5-1,TRBJ1-1,TRBD1,TGCGCCAGCACTGCCGCCCGGACAGGGAGCACTGAAGCTTTCTTT,CASTAARTGSTEAFF
-,TRBV7-3,TRBJ2-3,TRBD1,TGTGCCAGCAGCTTTTTACAGGGGGATACGCAGTATTTT,CASSFLQGDTQYF
-,TRBV5-1,TRBJ2-7,-,TGCGCCAGCAGCTTGTCGGGAGAGCCCTCCTACGAGCAGTACTTC,CASSLSGEPSYEQYF
-,TRBV7-9,TRBJ2-1,-,TGTGCCAGCAGCGTCGACAGCTACAATGAGCAGTTCTTC,CASSVDSYNEQFF
-,TRBV11-2,TRBJ2-1,TRBD1,TGTGCCAGCAGTTCCGGGACAGGGGGCATCGATGAGCAGTTCTTC,CASSSGTGGIDEQFF
-,TRBV6-1,TRBJ1-5,TRBD1,TGTGCCAGCAGTGAGCCAACAGGGGGGAGCAATCAGCCCCAGCATTTT,CASSEPTGGSNQPQHF
-,TRBV27,TRBJ1-2,TRBD1,TGTGCCAGCAGTGCCGGGCAGGGGGCCTCCTATGGCTACACCTTC,CASSAGQGASYGYTF
-,TRBV30,TRBJ1-1,-,TGTGCCTGGGCCCGGTCGCACACTGAAGCTTTCTTT,CAWARSHTEAFF
few,TRBV2,TRBJ2-2,-,TGTGCCAGCGGGGGTTCGGTCGTACAGGGAAACACCGGGGAGCTGTTTTTT,CASGGSVVQGNTGELFF
-,TRBV30,TRBJ2-7,TRBD2,TGTGCCTGGAGTCCACCCCCACGACTAGCGGCGACCTACGAGCAGTACTTC,CAWSPPPRLAATYEQYF
-,TRBV5-1,TRBJ1-3,-,TGCGCCAGCAGCACACAGGGTGGAGACACCATATATTTT,CASSTQGGDTIYF
-,TRBV5-6,TRBJ1-5,-,TGTGCCAGCAGCTCCGGGAGACGCAATCAGCCCCAGCATTTT,CASSSGRRNQPQHF
-,TRBV7-8,TRBJ1-2,TRBD1,TGTGCCAGCAGCTTAGTACAGGGGGCTAGTGCTGGCTACACCTTC,CASSLVQGASAGYTF
-,TRBV25-1,TRBJ2-3,TRBD1,TGTGCCAGCAGTGGACAGGGAGTGGATACAGATACGCAGTATTTT,CASSGQGVDTDTQYF
-,TRBV13,TRBJ1-1,-,TGTGCCAGCAGCTTAGTTGGTCCCGGCACTGAAGCTTTCTTT,CASSLVGPGTEAFF
-,TRBV11-3,TRBJ2-7,TRBD2,TGTGCCAGCAGCTTAGATCGTGGACTAGCGGGGTCGCTCAGGGACGAGCAGTACTTC,CASSLDRGLAGSLRDEQYF
-,TRBV4-1,TRBJ2-3,TRBD2,TGCGCCAGCAGCCAAGATCCTCTAGCGGGGTCCGCAGATACGCAGTATTTT,CASSQDPLAGSADTQYF
-,TRBV7-8,TRBJ1-5,TRBD1,TGTGCCAGCAGCTCCCTGGGACAGGGCCGGTGGCAGCCCCAGCATTTT,CASSSLGQGRWQPQHF
-,TRBV6-5,TRBJ2-7,-,TGTGCCAGCAGTTACTCGACTTCGGCTTACGAGCAGTACTTC,CASSYSTSAYEQYF
-,TRBV2,TRBJ2-1,TRBD1,TGTGCCAGCAGCGGGACAGGGGTTCTTAATGAGCAGTTCTTC,CASSGTGVLNEQFF
-,TRBV19,TRBJ2-7,TRBD2,TGTGCCACAAAGGGCGGGAGGGCCCTCGAGCAGTACTTC,CATKGGRALEQYF
-,TRBV4-1,TRBJ1-5,-,TGCGCCAGCAGCCAAGTCCCTCAGGGGAGCAATCAGCCCCAGCATTTT,CASSQVPQGSNQPQHF
-,TRBV6-5,TRBJ2-7,-,TGTGCCAGCAGTTTGGCCGGCAGGGGTGAGCAGTACTTC,CASSLAGRGEQYF
-,TRBV21-1,TRBJ1-3,-,TGTGCCAGCAGCGATGGACAGGGCCACTCTGGAAACACCATATATTTT,CASSDGQGHSGNTIYF
-,TRBV5-1,TRBJ1-6,-,TGCGCCAGCAGCTCACAGATGAATTCACCCCTCCACTTT,CASSSQMNSPLHF
-,TRBV7-9,TRBJ2-3,TRBD2,TGTGCCGGGGGACTAGCGGGTATCACAGATACGCAGTATTTT,CAGGLAGITDTQYF
-,TRBV18,TRBJ2-7,-,TGTGCCAGCTCGCTAGGAAGCGTCCGTTCCTACGAGCAGTACTTC,CASSLGSVRSYEQYF
-,TRBV27,TRBJ2-7,TRBD1,TGTGCCAGCGGCAGGGGGCTTTACGAGCAGTACTTC,CASGRGLYEQYF
-,TRBV19,TRBJ2-1,TRBD2,TGTGCCAGTAAATCCGGGACTAGCGGGAGGGCGTACAATGAGCAGTTCTTC,CASKSGTSGRAYNEQFF
few,TRBV27,TRBJ1-5,-,TGTGCCAGCAGTTTAGGAGGGCAGCCCCAGCATTTT,CASSLGGQPQHF
-,TRBV28,TRBJ1-1,-,TGTGCCAGCAGTTTAACCAGGGAGAACACTGAAGCTTTCTTT,CASSLTRENTEAFF
-,TRBV7-6,TRBJ2-1,TRBD2,TGTGCCAGCAGCAGAGGACTAGCGGTCGGACGTTTAAGCTCCTACAATGAGCAGTTCTTC,CASSRGLAVGRLSSYNEQFF
-,TRBV6-5,TRBJ2-3,TRBD1,TGTGCCAGCAGATACGGACAGGGGAGCACAGATACGCAGTATTTT,CASRYGQGSTDTQYF